The 30 T cell receptor beta chains below come from one sample, sequenced in a study of cytomegalovirus exposure and HLA in healthy donors. PCR employed 60 Vbeta and 13 Jbeta primers. TCRdb's copy holds only in-frame clones and misses some; the assay was immunoSEQ multiplex PCR. The sample consists of 250,000 or so clones, roughly four fifths of them appearing once. The sample was PBMCs. The source of these receptors is a woman aged 55-70 years in good health and CMV-seropositive.

V usage is TRBV13 and J usage is TRBJ2-7, with unresolved D. CDR1 PRHDT and CDR2 FYEKMQ come from the germline V gene (reference sequence). CDR3 length: 13 amino acids. V was trimmed by 0 bases and J by 1 base, leaving 4 bases between them. The CDR3 nucleotides are TGTGCCAGCAGCTTAGGTCAGTCCTACGAGCAGTACTTC. Its protein is CASSLGQSYEQYF.

This clone has a single count. J is TRBJ1-6 and V is TRBV2; the D gene is possibly TRBD1 (5 bases). V shed 4 bases and J shed 5 bases, with 9 bases lying between them. Germline-derived CDR1 and CDR2 are SNHLY and FYNNEI. The CDR3 is made up of 14 amino acids. The DNA of the CDR3 is TGTGCCAGCAGTGGAAGCAGGGATAATTCACCCCTCCACTTT. The encoded protein is CASSGSRDNSPLHF.

This clone has only one observation. V is TRBV29-1 and J is TRBJ1-2; weak D call: TRBD1 (5 bases). CDR3 length equals 14 residues. The V gene's germline CDR1 is SQVTM and CDR2 ANQGSEA. V was cut by 3 bases and J by 6 bases, with 17 bases left in between. CDR3 sequence (DNA): TGCAGCGTTGATACTGGGCCAGGGATGAATGGCTACACCTTC. Residues: CSVDTGPGMNGYTF.

The chain carries TRBV7-2 and TRBJ1-1, with no clear D. CDR3 size: 13 residues. From germline, CDR1 is SGHTA and CDR2 FQGNSA. The germline V and J ends were trimmed by 4 bases and 8 bases, with 14 bases remaining between them. DNA of the CDR3: TGTGCCAGCAGCTCGGTACCGGGAATAGAAGCTTTCTTT. This translates into CASSSVPGIEAFF.

The gene calls are TRBV5-4 and TRBJ2-2, with 9 positions matching TRBD2. Germline values: CDR1 SGHNT, CDR2 YYREEE (reference sequence). The CDR3 totals 16 residues. After removal of 1 base from V and 4 bases from J, the junction contained 5 bases not matched to a gene. CDR3 nucleotide sequence: TGTGCCAGCAGCTTGATAGCGGGAGTGGGCACCGGGGAGCTGTTTTTT. It encodes CASSLIAGVGTGELFF. Variable domain in full (rest from reference TRBV5-4 and TRBJ2-2): ETGVTQSPTHLIKTRGQQVTLRCSSQSGHNTVSWYQQALGQGPQFIFQYYREEENGRGNFPPRFSGLQFPNYSSELNVNALELDDSALYLCASSLIAGVGTGELFFGEGSRLTVL.

The chain uses TRBV19 and TRBJ1-1; a weak D match, TRBD1 (6 bases). This CDR3 comprises 13 residues. Trimming took 3 bases from V and 10 from J, leaving 15 bases between them. Germline CDR1 and CDR2: LNHDA and SQIVND (reference sequence). For the CDR3, the DNA is TGTGCCAGTAGTATCGGACAGCATGGGCCAGCTTTCTTT. The encoded protein is CASSIGQHGPAFF.

The chain links TRBV18 to TRBJ1-4; 8 nucleotides line up with TRBD1. Germline-derived CDR1 and CDR2 are KGHSH and LQKENI. The junction had 2 bases not matched to a gene; V was cut back by 2 bases and J by 6 bases. The CDR3 covers 14 residues. CDR3 bases: TGTGCCAGCTCACCATACAGGGGGGATGAAAAACTGTTTTTT. Its protein product is CASSPYRGDEKLFF. The full variable domain, with the rest looked up from reference TRBV18 and TRBJ1-4, is NAGVMQNPRHLVRRRGQEARLRCSPMKGHSHVYWYRQLPEEGLKFMVYLQKENIIDESGMPKERFSAEFPKEGPSILRIQQVVRGDSAAYFCASSPYRGDEKLFFGSGTQLSVL.

The J gene is TRBJ2-7, the V gene TRBV5-1; the D gene is possibly TRBD2 (6 bases). Germline-derived CDR1 and CDR2 are SGHRS and YFSETQ. The V and J ends lost 0 bases and 3 bases respectively, with 16 bases between them. CDR3 length equals 16 residues. CDR3 sequence: CASSLEGGTAIYEQYF. CDR3 DNA: TGCGCCAGCAGCTTGGAAGGCGGGACTGCGATCTACGAGCAGTACTTC.

V and J are TRBV9 and TRBJ2-7; D is possibly TRBD2 (5 bases). Germline V gene lookup returns CDR1 SGDLS and CDR2 YYNGEE. The CDR3 spans 15 residues. Trimming cost V 0 bases and J 2 bases, with 12 bases left between them. The CDR3 is CASSVDPATTYEQYF. The CDR3 nucleotides are TGTGCCAGCAGCGTAGATCCGGCGACTACCTACGAGCAGTACTTC.

The V call is TRBV21-1, the J call TRBJ1-1; the table's D call, TRBD1, was not checked against the DNA. TRBV21-1 is a pseudogene locus. The CDR3 spans 17 residues. DNA of the CDR3: TGTGCCAGCAGCAAATCGGGCAGGGGGTTCGATCGGACTGAAGCTTTCTTT. It yields the protein CASSKSGRGFDRTEAFF.

The V and J genes are TRBV1 and TRBJ2-3; the table's D call of TRBD1 was not tested on the DNA. TRBV1 is a pseudogene segment. The length of the CDR3 is 15 residues. In DNA, the CDR3 is TGCACCAGCAGCCAGGGCTCCCGAAACACAGATACGCAGTATTTT. This translates into CTSSQGSRNTDTQYF.

This clone occurred once. This chain connects TRBV28 to TRBJ1-4; the D gene is possibly TRBD1 (5 bases). CDR3 length: 18 residues. Trimming cost V 6 bases and J 6 bases, with 26 bases left between them. Germline CDR1 is MDHEN and CDR2 is SYDVKM. This CDR3 is CASRFSPGRGGGYEKLFF. DNA of the CDR3: TGTGCCAGCAGATTTTCGCCCGGACGTGGGGGGGGGTATGAAAAACTGTTTTTT.

The J gene is TRBJ1-3, the V gene TRBV6-1; TRBD1 aligns across 7 bases. The V segment lost 6 bases and the J segment 0 bases; nucleotides outside the gene matches: 5. The CDR3 runs 15 residues. Germline CDR1 is MNHNS and CDR2 is SASEGT. The CDR3 DNA reads TGTGCCAGCAGGCCAGGGGGATACTCTGGAAACACCATATATTTT. It is translated as CASRPGGYSGNTIYF.

V is TRBV9 and J is TRBJ2-7; 11 positions match TRBD1. This CDR3 spans 14 amino acids. V dropped 4 bases and J dropped 7; count of bases not matched to a gene: 7. Germline V gene data show CDR1 as SGDLS and CDR2 as YYNGEE. CDR3 sequence: CASSPRTGGAEQYF. DNA of the CDR3: TGTGCCAGCAGCCCCCGGACAGGGGGCGCGGAGCAGTACTTC.

The chain combines TRBV30 with TRBJ2-2; 7 nucleotides agree with TRBD1. J gave up 4 bases and V 5 bases, and 7 bases lay outside the gene matches. Germline CDR1 is GTSNPN and CDR2 is SVGIG (reference sequence). The CDR3 is made up of 14 amino acids. The CDR3 here is CAWSTGSGTGELFF. The DNA of the CDR3 is TGTGCCTGGTCGACAGGGTCGGGCACCGGGGAGCTGTTTTTT.

The chain links TRBV9 to TRBJ2-1; 8 bases fit TRBD2. The CDR3 spans 15 residues. V trimming: 0 bases; J trimming: 5 bases; junction bases outside the gene matches: 4. Per germline, CDR1 SGDLS and CDR2 YYNGEE. The chain's CDR3 is CASSVASGRNNEQFF. The DNA for the CDR3 is TGTGCCAGCAGCGTAGCTAGCGGGCGTAACAATGAGCAGTTCTTC.

V and J are TRBV6-6 and TRBJ2-5; 10 bases agree with TRBD1. Germline CDR1 is MNHNY and CDR2 is SVGAGI (reference sequence). The CDR3 is 15 residues long. J lost 11 bases, V lost 4 bases, and 13 bases had no gene match. This CDR3 is CASSWEGTGVVEQYF. The CDR3 nucleotides are TGTGCCAGCAGTTGGGAGGGGACAGGGGTGGTTGAGCAGTACTTC.

This clone has just a few counts. Other DNA sequences in this sample translate to the same CDR3. V gene TRBV10-3 combines with J gene TRBJ2-7; weak D call: TRBD2 (5 bases). The V gene's germline CDR1 is ENHRY and CDR2 SYGVKD. The CDR3 length is 11 residues. The germline V and J ends were trimmed by 6 bases and 3 bases, with 6 bases remaining between them. The CDR3 nucleotides read TGTGCCATCAGCGGAGGCTACGAGCAGTACTTC. This encodes CAISGGYEQYF.

The rearrangement links TRBV28 to TRBJ2-1; tentative D call: TRBD1 (6 bases). V dropped 5 bases and J dropped 15 bases, with 23 bases sitting between them. Germline V lookup: CDR1 MDHEN, CDR2 SYDVKM. CDR3 length equals 14 residues. CDR3 in amino acids: CASSLLSSQGHGFF. For the CDR3, the DNA is TGTGCCAGCAGTCTATTATCATCACAGGGACACGGGTTCTTC.

The rearrangement uses TRBV29-1 and TRBJ2-7; D perhaps matches TRBD1 (6 bases). CDR1 SQVTM and CDR2 ANQGSEA come from the germline V gene. The germline V and J ends were trimmed by 5 bases and 2 bases, with 16 bases remaining between them. The CDR3 sequence is 14 residues long. CDR3 sequence reads: CSVQGTKRPYEQYF. DNA of the CDR3: TGCAGCGTTCAGGGGACAAAGCGTCCCTACGAGCAGTACTTC.

V usage is TRBV19 and J usage is TRBJ1-3; D is ambiguous. CDR3 length: 15 residues. Deletions cut 5 bases from V and 1 base from J, with 12 bases between. Germline V gene lookup returns CDR1 LNHDA and CDR2 SQIVND (reference sequence). The CDR3 DNA follows: TGTGCCAGTAGTCCGGACGGACTTTCTGGAAACACCATATATTTT. Protein sequence: CASSPDGLSGNTIYF.

V usage is TRBV18 and J usage is TRBJ2-7; TRBD1 matches 7 bases. Per the germline V gene, CDR1 is KGHSH and CDR2 is LQKENI. Trimming cost V 4 bases and J 3 bases; bases outside gene matches: 3. The CDR3 is 13 residues long. DNA for the CDR3: TGTGCCAGCTCACTAGGGACAGACTACGAGCAGTACTTC. Translating gives CASSLGTDYEQYF. Drawing the rest from reference TRBV18 and TRBJ2-7, the complete variable domain is NAGVMQNPRHLVRRRGQEARLRCSPMKGHSHVYWYRQLPEEGLKFMVYLQKENIIDESGMPKERFSAEFPKEGPSILRIQQVVRGDSAAYFCASSLGTDYEQYFGPGTRLTVT.

J is TRBJ2-7 and V is TRBV5-1; D possibly corresponds to TRBD2 (7 bases). The germline V gene encodes CDR1 SGHRS and CDR2 YFSETQ. Trimming shortened V by 4 bases and J by 3 bases, and 23 bases separated the two germline ends. The CDR3 has 17 amino acids. CDR3 nucleotide sequence: TGCGCCAGCAGCCCGAACCCCCGGGGGGCCCTTTACTACGAGCAGTACTTC. Its protein is CASSPNPRGALYYEQYF.

CDR3 protein: CASSQDRASGRVGDTQYF. CDR3 sequence (DNA): TGCGCCAGCAGCCAAGATCGCGCTAGCGGGAGAGTTGGAGATACGCAGTATTTT. The rearrangement links TRBV4-1 to TRBJ2-3; 10 nucleotides align to TRBD2. J lost 5 bases, V lost 0 bases, and 11 bases had no gene match. CDR3 length: 18 residues. In germline, CDR1 is MGHRA, CDR2 YSYEKL.

The chain has TRBV6-4 and TRBJ2-1, with D tentatively TRBD2 (6 bases). V lost 5 bases and J lost 9, with 17 bases in between. There are 14 residues in the CDR3. The germline gives CDR1 MRHNA, CDR2 SNTAGT. The CDR3 reads CASSLVSFGGEQFF. DNA for the CDR3: TGTGCCAGCAGTCTAGTCTCATTCGGGGGTGAGCAGTTCTTC.

The chain has TRBV7-8 and TRBJ1-5; possibly TRBD1 for D (6 bases). Germline V lookup: CDR1 SGHVS, CDR2 FQNEAQ. The V end was cut by 0 bases, the J end by 7 bases, with 13 bases between. The CDR3 has 15 amino acids. The CDR3 region has the DNA TGTGCCAGCAGCTTAGCGGGGGGGGGCGGCCAGCCCCAGCATTTT. It translates to CASSLAGGGGQPQHF.

This sequence joins TRBV10-3 and TRBJ2-7; 8 bases are a match to TRBD1. V dropped 3 bases and J dropped 2; count of bases not matched to a gene: 6. The CDR3 sequence is 15 residues long. CDR1 and CDR2 (germline): ENHRY, SYGVKD. The CDR3 nucleotides read TGTGCCATCAGTGATCCGGGACAGGTAGCCTACGAGCAGTACTTC. This gives the protein CAISDPGQVAYEQYF.

The rearrangement joins TRBV9 to TRBJ2-3, with 12 bases aligning to TRBD2. V lost 2 bases, J lost 3 bases, and 7 bases stayed unmatched. Germline CDR1 and CDR2: SGDLS and YYNGEE. The CDR3 is 17 amino acids. CDR3 loop: CASSVMTSGSATDTQYF. The CDR3 DNA reads TGTGCCAGCAGCGTTATGACTAGCGGGAGTGCGACAGATACGCAGTATTTT.

This clone is a singleton in its sample. The chain has TRBV5-1 and TRBJ2-1, with a tentative D call TRBD2 (6 bases). The CDR3 runs to 16 residues. The germline gives CDR1 SGHRS, CDR2 YFSETQ. V was pared by 0 bases and J by 2 bases, with 12 bases between. In DNA form, the CDR3 reads TGCGCCAGCAGCTTGGAGGCCGGGAGAGCCTACAATGAGCAGTTCTTC. Protein product: CASSLEAGRAYNEQFF.

This clone was picked up one time. J is TRBJ1-2 and V is TRBV4-2; 11 positions match TRBD1. Trimming removed 4 bases from V and 7 bases from J; junction bases left unmatched: 14. The CDR3 has 17 residues. Germline V gene data show CDR1 as LGHNA and CDR2 as YNFKEQ. The chain's CDR3 is CASSPDWDRGSAGGYTF. The CDR3 nucleotides are TGTGCCAGCAGCCCGGATTGGGACAGGGGGTCGGCAGGTGGCTACACCTTC.